This T cell receptor (beta chain) emerged from a study of radiotherapy plus CTLA-4 blockade in lung cancer. Study-wide findings and caveats: How blood T cell clones changed early, along with interferon-beta, reportedly forecast response best.

As to this clone: Its matching antigen is unknown.

Germline assignment: CDR1 SNHLY and CDR2 FYNNEI. The CDR3 runs to 14 residues. Trimming cost V 7 bases and J 1 base, with 12 bases left between them. Chemo-refractory metastatic non-small-cell lung cancer patients underwent focal radiation alongside CTLA-4 blockade with ipilimumab. Sequencing used immunoSEQ multiplex PCR; TCRdb keeps in-frame clones, though not all of them. Among about 49,000 clones listed, around 69% were seen once. The J gene is TRBJ2-3, the V gene TRBV2; the D gene is possibly TRBD1 (6 bases). This receptor was identified in a human donor with non-small cell lung cancer who had stable disease on radiotherapy plus ipilimumab. The source material was peripheral blood, sampled from a patient treated with radiotherapy plus ipilimumab. The CDR3 nucleotides are TGTGCCAGCAAGGCAGGGGTCGGCACAGATACGCAGTATTTT. This gives the protein CASKAGVGTDTQYF.